Below, one T cell receptor (beta chain) is given with its context. Its matching antigen is unknown. Measured with immunoSEQ multiplex PCR; TCRdb has only the in-frame clones, and not every one. The sample yields more than 150,000 clones, approximately 90% seen once. This entry belongs to a study of T cell responses to AZD1222 COVID-19 vaccine. Study results and caveats: The study found Spike-specific TCR breadth and depth rose after two AZD1222 doses.

Germline V lookup: CDR1 SGHRS, CDR2 YFSETQ. The germline V and J ends were trimmed by 4 bases and 5 bases, with 18 bases remaining between them. This CDR3 contains 16 residues. This TCR was recovered from an adult in good health. This rearrangement joins TRBV5-1 to TRBJ1-4; D perhaps matches TRBD1 (6 bases). Sequences were derived from peripheral blood, sampled on day 0 of AZD1222 vaccination. As DNA, the CDR3 is TGCGCCAGCAGCCCGACAGTCGACAGGACGAATGAAAAACTGTTTTTT. Its translation: CASSPTVDRTNEKLFF.